These 30 T cell receptor beta chains share one sample of origin, sequenced in a study of blood T cells in healthy people across ages. The authors ran a second PCR of roughly 6 to 12 cycles using a sample-barcoded 5' primer and a J-beta primer mix. TCRdb passed the 5' RACE reads through MiXCR, listing each CDR3 protein once. The table includes under 950,000 distinct CDR3 sequences, approximately 21% detected once. Sequenced: blood. These receptors came from a man in his sixties or seventies in good health.

The chain links TRBV6-4 to TRBJ1-4; no definite D call. Trimming stripped 3 bases from V and 7 bases from J, with 9 bases between. This CDR3 spans 13 amino acids. CDR1 and CDR2 (germline): MRHNA, SNTAGT. Here the CDR3 DNA reads TGTGCCAGCAGTGATAAACGGCCTGAAAAACTGTTTTTT. This codes for CASSDKRPEKLFF.

Ten or more counts support this clonotype. The rearrangement joins TRBV12-3 or TRBV12-4 to TRBJ2-1; a weak D match, TRBD2 (6 bases). V was pared by 4 bases and J by 4 bases, with 14 bases between. The CDR3 loop spans 15 amino acids. CDR3 protein: CASSWGDGLYNEQFF. The CDR3 bases are TGTGCCAGCAGTTGGGGGGACGGACTATACAATGAGCAGTTCTTC.

This clonotype was detected a few times. The rearrangement uses TRBV20-1 and TRBJ1-3; no clear D. In germline, CDR1 is DFQATT, CDR2 SNEGSKA (reference sequence). The CDR3 is made up of 14 amino acids. V was clipped by 3 bases and J by 4 bases, with 13 bases between them. In DNA, the CDR3 is TGCAGTGCTAGTGTTTCTGTAGGGGGAAACACCATATATTTT. Protein: CSASVSVGGNTIYF.

V gene TRBV12-3 or TRBV12-4 combines with J gene TRBJ1-3, with 7 bases that match TRBD1. This CDR3 is 15 amino acids long. Trimming cost V 1 base and J 7 bases; bases outside gene matches: 7. CDR3 in DNA: TGTGCCAGCAGTTTAGGGGACAGAATTGAGAACACCATATATTTT. Residues: CASSLGDRIENTIYF.

V usage is TRBV25-1 and J usage is TRBJ1-2; tentative D call: TRBD1 (5 bases). Trimming took 7 bases from V and 2 from J, leaving 14 bases between them. The CDR3 spans 14 residues. From germline, CDR1 is MGHDK and CDR2 SYGVNS. CDR3 nucleotide sequence: TGTGCCAGCACAAAGGCAGGGCCAAACTATGGCTACACCTTC. It yields the protein CASTKAGPNYGYTF.

On this clonotype itself: At one end the junction does not follow the germline gene, possibly because of a read error. The CDR3: CTSSLIRGQETQYF. Written as DNA, the CDR3 is TGTACCAGCAGCTTGATCCGGGGGCAAGAGACCCAGTACTTC. The chain is built from TRBV5-5 and TRBJ2-5, with D maybe TRBD2 (6 bases). CDR1 SGHKS and CDR2 YYEKEE come from the germline V gene (reference sequence). This CDR3 region has 14 residues.

This clonotype was detected only a few times. This chain links TRBV15 with TRBJ1-2, with D unresolved. Germline CDR1 and CDR2: LNHNV and YYDKDF (reference sequence). The V end was cut by 0 bases, the J end by 0 bases, with 14 bases between. This CDR3 spans 17 amino acids. The CDR3 DNA is TGTGCCACCAGCAGAGAAGCAACAGTGAGCCCTAACTATGGCTACACCTTC. Amino acid sequence: CATSREATVSPNYGYTF.

In this sample, this clonotype turned up many times. The gene calls are TRBV25-1 and TRBJ2-5; D remains ambiguous. Germline V lookup: CDR1 MGHDK, CDR2 SYGVNS. The ends were cut back, 2 bases at V and 1 base at J, with 11 bases in the middle. This CDR3 spans 15 amino acids. The CDR3 region has the DNA TGTGCCAGCAGTGAAGGTGCCAGACGCCAAGAGACCCAGTACTTC. Its translation: CASSEGARRQETQYF.

The genes are TRBV7-9 and TRBJ1-2, with 8 bases matching TRBD1. Per the germline V gene, CDR1 is SEHNR and CDR2 is FQNEAQ (reference sequence). With V trimmed by 4 bases and J by 4 bases, 8 bases remained unmatched. CDR3 length: 15 residues. The CDR3 spells CASSSRTGYGYGYTF. As DNA, the CDR3 is TGTGCCAGCAGCTCCAGGACAGGGTACGGCTATGGCTACACCTTC.

This chain joins TRBV30 and TRBJ1-1; D call uncertain. The CDR3 has 13 residues. Trimming took off 2 bases at V and 1 base at J, with 8 bases between the two ends. Germline V gene lookup returns CDR1 GTSNPN and CDR2 SVGIG (reference sequence). In DNA form, the CDR3 reads TGTGCCTGGAGTTCTCGACGGAACACTGAAGCTTTCTTT. Translating it yields CAWSSRRNTEAFF.

This clonotype has only a few counts. The chain is built from TRBV27 and TRBJ1-6; D possibly corresponds to TRBD1 (5 bases). Trimming took off 4 bases at V and 13 bases at J, with 17 bases between the two ends. CDR3 length: 14 amino acids. Germline CDR1 MNHEY, CDR2 SMNVEV (reference sequence). The CDR3, as DNA: TGTGCCAGCAGTTCCGGGACCGCCTTAACCCCCCTCCACTTT. Translated, it gives CASSSGTALTPLHF.

The V and J genes are TRBV12-5 and TRBJ1-1, with a possible D match to TRBD1 (5 bases). V lost 5 bases, J lost 0 bases, and 16 bases lay in between. CDR1 and CDR2 from the germline V gene are LGHNT and FRNRAP. This CDR3 region has 16 residues. CDR3 loop: CASGISRDVVNTEAFF. CDR3 sequence (DNA): TGTGCTAGTGGTATTTCCCGGGACGTTGTGAACACTGAAGCTTTCTTT.

This clonotype came up a few times. This rearrangement joins TRBV10-3 to TRBJ1-6, with D perhaps TRBD1 (6 bases). With 10 bases removed from V and 0 bases from J, the gap between germline ends came to 13 bases. The CDR3 consists of 15 residues. The germline V gene has CDR1 ENHRY and CDR2 SYGVKD. Here the CDR3 reads CATRDMGSYNSPLHF. The CDR3 DNA is TGTGCCACCCGGGACATGGGCTCCTATAATTCACCCCTCCACTTT.

V gene TRBV6-5 combines with J gene TRBJ2-1; TRBD1 aligns across 9 bases. The end of the DNA is better explained by TRBJ2-7, so the J call may be wrong. Per the germline V gene, CDR1 is MNHEY and CDR2 is SVGAGI. The CDR3 runs to 17 residues. The CDR3 sequence is CASSYYEPGQGIYEQYF. CDR3 DNA sequence: TGTGCCAGCAGTTACTACGAACCGGGACAGGGAATTTACGAGCAGTACTTC.

The CDR3 nucleotides are TGTGCCAGTTGGGCCAGGGGCTCAGGAGATACGCAGTATTTT. Its translation: CASWARGSGDTQYF. The chain is built from TRBV28 and TRBJ2-3; weak D call: TRBD1 (6 bases). Per germline, CDR1 MDHEN and CDR2 SYDVKM. V gave up 9 bases and J gave up 5 bases, with 18 bases separating them. The CDR3 totals 14 residues.

The chain has TRBV6-2 or TRBV6-3 and TRBJ1-1; 7 bases align to TRBD1. Trimming cost V 7 bases and J 1 base; bases outside gene matches: 9. This CDR3 comprises 15 residues. Germline CDR1 reads MNHEY; CDR2 reads SVGEGT. The CDR3 DNA is TGTGCCAGCACCGACCGGACAGGAAAGAACACTGAAGCTTTCTTT. It encodes CASTDRTGKNTEAFF.

This clonotype has a handful of counts. The gene calls are TRBV28 and TRBJ2-1; 10 positions match TRBD1. Judging by the DNA end, TRBJ2-7 fits better; the J call may be wrong. Germline assignment: CDR1 MDHEN and CDR2 SYDVKM. CDR3 size: 15 residues. The CDR3 nucleotides read TGTGCCAGCAGTTTAGGGGACAGGGGAGGGGTGGTGCAGTACTTC. It is translated as CASSLGDRGGVVQYF.

The chain has TRBV6-6 and TRBJ2-7, with D tentatively TRBD1 or TRBD2 (7 bases each). There are 14 residues in the CDR3. The germline V gene has CDR1 MNHNY and CDR2 SVGAGI (reference sequence). Trimming left V 5 bases short and J 3 bases short, with 14 bases between. The CDR3 sequence is CASSPGGRVYEQYF. CDR3 bases: TGTGCCAGCAGTCCAGGGGGGAGGGTCTACGAGCAGTACTTC.

This clonotype has only a few counts. The CDR3 is CASSLGAASADTQYF. The CDR3 nucleotides are TGTGCCAGCAGCTTAGGGGCCGCGAGCGCAGATACGCAGTATTTT. This chain joins TRBV7-9 and TRBJ2-3; the D is unclear. The V end lost 1 base, the J end lost 4 bases, and 12 bases lay between the germline ends. CDR3 length: 15 residues. Germline V gene lookup returns CDR1 SEHNR and CDR2 FQNEAQ (reference sequence).

This clonotype turned up a few times. The chain uses TRBV3-1 and TRBJ1-5; no definite D call. The CDR3 spans 13 residues. V shed 4 bases and J shed 5 bases, with 9 bases lying between them. CDR1 and CDR2 from the germline V gene are LGHDT and YNNKEL (reference sequence). The CDR3 nucleotides are TGTGCCAGCAGCCCACAAATCCATCAGCCCCAGCATTTT. Translating it yields CASSPQIHQPQHF. The whole variable domain, remainder taken from reference TRBV3-1 and TRBJ1-5, is DTAVSQTPKYLVTQMGNDKSIKCEQNLGHDTMYWYKQDSKKFLKIMFSYNNKELIINETVPNRFSPKSPDKAHLNLHINSLELGDSAVYFCASSPQIHQPQHFGDGTRLSIL.

In this sample, this clonotype turned up a few times. The chain uses TRBV5-1 and TRBJ2-1; TRBD2 might be the D (5 bases). The J call may be wrong; the DNA end is better matched by TRBJ2-7. The CDR3 consists of 14 residues. CDR1 and CDR2 from the germline V gene are SGHRS and YFSETQ. The CDR3 region has the DNA TGCGCCAGCAGCTTGAGCGGTACGATCTACGAGCAGTACTTC. It specifies CASSLSGTIYEQYF.

This clonotype was seen a handful of times. The chain recombines TRBV28 with TRBJ1-1; D remains ambiguous. Germline CDR1 MDHEN, CDR2 SYDVKM. The CDR3 has 14 amino acids. Trimming removed 6 bases from V and 1 base from J, with 12 bases in between. The CDR3, as DNA: TGTGCCAGCAGCCCTACACCTTCGAACACTGAAGCTTTCTTT. Its translation: CASSPTPSNTEAFF. Full variable domain (outside the CDR3, taken from reference TRBV28 and TRBJ1-1): DVKVTQSSRYLVKRTGEKVFLECVQDMDHENMFWYRQDPGLGLRLIYFSYDVKMKEKGDIPEGYSVSREKKERFSLILESASTNQTSMYLCASSPTPSNTEAFFGQGTRLTVV.

This clonotype was counted ten times or more. The rearrangement uses TRBV12-3 or TRBV12-4 and TRBJ1-1, with D possibly being TRBD1 (5 bases). V was shortened by 6 bases and J by 7 bases, with 18 bases between the two germline ends. The CDR3 loop spans 14 amino acids. CDR3: CASSRGLGRDEAFF. The CDR3 DNA reads TGTGCCAGCAGCCGTGGATTGGGCAGGGATGAAGCTTTCTTT.

V usage is TRBV28 and J usage is TRBJ2-5, with a tentative D call TRBD1 (5 bases). The better agreement between TRBJ2-7 and the DNA end casts doubt on the J call. The germline CDR1 and CDR2 sequences are MDHEN and SYDVKM. This CDR3 has 13 amino acids. This chain's CDR3 is CASRHRFSYEQYF. In DNA form, the CDR3 reads TGTGCCAGCAGGCACAGGTTCTCCTACGAGCAGTACTTC.

The chain recombines TRBV7-9 with TRBJ1-4, with D perhaps TRBD1 (6 bases). This CDR3 has 17 amino acids. Germline V lookup: CDR1 SEHNR, CDR2 FQNEAQ (reference sequence). V was clipped by 5 bases and J by 4 bases, with 20 bases between them. Here the CDR3 reads CASSPSGQLRDNEKLFF. In nucleotides, the CDR3 is TGTGCCAGCAGCCCATCGGGACAACTAAGGGATAATGAAAAACTGTTTTTT.

Only a few counts were recorded for this clonotype. The chain recombines TRBV29-1 with TRBJ2-3; D remains unclear. Germline assignment: CDR1 SQVTM and CDR2 ANQGSEA. Deletions cut 3 bases from V and 0 bases from J, with 7 bases between. The CDR3 is made up of 13 amino acids. Written as DNA, the CDR3 is TGCAGCGTTGACGTGTCTAGCACAGATACGCAGTATTTT. It encodes CSVDVSSTDTQYF.

A remark on this clonotype: A read error may produce the germline difference seen at one junction end. V is TRBV2 and J is TRBJ2-5; possible D gene TRBD2, 5 bases. This CDR3 region has 13 residues. Per germline, CDR1 SNHLY and CDR2 FYNNEI. CDR3 sequence: CASSGLASEPQYF. In DNA, the CDR3 is TGTGCCAGCAGTGGGTTAGCGTCAGAGCCCCAGTACTTC.

This clonotype was detected only a few times. The chain joins TRBV6-5 to TRBJ2-5; 7 positions match TRBD1. V was clipped by 0 bases and J by 5 bases; unmatched bases: 6. CDR1 MNHEY and CDR2 SVGAGI come from the germline V gene. The CDR3 sequence is 15 residues long. The CDR3 coding sequence is TGTGCCAGCAGTTACTCGAGGGGGCCTCGGGAGACCCAGTACTTC. Its protein product is CASSYSRGPRETQYF.

CDR3 in DNA: TGTGCCAGCAGCACTGGACAGGGGTTGAACACCGGGGAGCTGTTTTTT. This sequence encodes CASSTGQGLNTGELFF. The V call is TRBV5-5, the J call TRBJ2-2; 9 nucleotides match TRBD1. Germline V lookup: CDR1 SGHKS, CDR2 YYEKEE (reference sequence). CDR3 length equals 16 residues. Losses at the gene ends were 4 bases for V and 1 base for J; bases not matched to a gene: 5.

The chain combines TRBV20-1 with TRBJ2-7; D remains ambiguous. CDR3 length: 12 amino acids. Per germline, CDR1 DFQATT and CDR2 SNEGSKA (reference sequence). V lost 2 bases and J 2 bases, leaving 7 bases between the germline ends. CDR3 in DNA: TGCAGTGCTAGACTAGGGACCTACGAGCAGTACTTC. Translation gives CSARLGTYEQYF.